Listed below are T cell receptor beta chains from one sample, sequenced in a study of CD8 T cells in ankylosing spondylitis. TCRdb fed the 5' RACE reads into MiXCR, producing one record per CDR3 protein. The sample includes roughly 440,000 distinct CDR3 sequences, about a sixth seen only once; the top ten take under 1.2%. Sequenced input: blood, either unsorted or a sorted T cell fraction (not recorded which). The receptor source for this set is a male donor with ankylosing spondylitis. CDR3s include the opening cysteine and the closing phenylalanine or tryptophan. A D gene is named only where the DNA matches it firmly. A row's size may be missing; if present it is once, few, many or a size class.

V: TRBV7-6
D: TRBD2
J: TRBJ2-5
size: -
DNA: TGTGCCAGCAGCTTAATGGTTGGGAGGGAAGAGACCCAGTACTTC
CDR3: CASSLMVGREETQYF

V: TRBV5-1
D: -
J: TRBJ1-1
size: many
DNA: TGCGCCAGCAGCATACAGGGATCCACTGAAGCTTTCTTT
CDR3: CASSIQGSTEAFF

V: TRBV16
D: -
J: TRBJ1-2
size: many
DNA: TGTGCCAGCAGCCAGACGAGGGGGGAACAAAACTATGGCTACACCTTC
CDR3: CASSQTRGEQNYGYTF

V: TRBV6-1
D: -
J: TRBJ2-4
size: few
DNA: TGTGCCAGCAGTCTCGGACGGGAGAGAGAAAACATTCAGTACTTC
CDR3: CASSLGRERENIQYF

V: TRBV24-1
D: TRBD1
J: TRBJ2-7
size: many
DNA: TGTGCCACCAGTGACAAAGGACAGGGGTTGTCCTCCTACGAGCAGTACTTC
CDR3: CATSDKGQGLSSYEQYF

V: TRBV6-1
D: -
J: TRBJ1-1
size: once
DNA: TGTGCCAGCAGCCCCTCCCGGGGGAACACTGAAGCTTTCTTT
CDR3: CASSPSRGNTEAFF

V: TRBV6-5
D: -
J: TRBJ1-5
size: few
DNA: TGTGCCAGCAGTTTGGGCCCAGGGTTTCAGCCCCAGCATTTT
CDR3: CASSLGPGFQPQHF

V: TRBV6-1
D: TRBD2
J: TRBJ2-1
size: -
DNA: TGTGCCAGCAGTGAAATGGCTAGCGGGAGGGTCGATGAGCAGTTCTTC
CDR3: CASSEMASGRVDEQFF

V: TRBV16
D: -
J: TRBJ1-2
size: -
DNA: TGTGCCAGCAGCCCTCCCCTAAACCGGGACACTCGAGGGTATGGCTACACCTTC
CDR3: CASSPPLNRDTRGYGYTF

V: TRBV29-1
D: TRBD2
J: TRBJ2-2
size: few
DNA: TGCAGCGCCGGCGGGGGGAGGGGAAACACCGGGGAGCTGTTTTTT
CDR3: CSAGGGRGNTGELFF

V: TRBV5-1
D: -
J: TRBJ2-7
size: few
DNA: TGCGCCAGCAGCTTGAATACAGGGCAGCCGGGCGAGCAGTACTTC
CDR3: CASSLNTGQPGEQYF

V: TRBV20-1
D: TRBD2
J: TRBJ2-7
size: -
DNA: TGCAGTGCTCCCATAGCGGGAGTGGCATCCTACGAGCAGTACTTC
CDR3: CSAPIAGVASYEQYF

V: TRBV20-1
D: -
J: TRBJ1-2
size: many
DNA: TGCAGTGCTAGAGCATCGGACGGCCGCTATGGCTACACCTTC
CDR3: CSARASDGRYGYTF

V: TRBV12-3/TRBV12-4
D: -
J: TRBJ1-5
size: many
DNA: TGTGCCAGCAGTTTTCTCGAAGGTCAGCCCCAGCATTTT
CDR3: CASSFLEGQPQHF

V: TRBV12-3/TRBV12-4
D: -
J: TRBJ2-6
size: many
DNA: TGTGCCAGCTCCCAACAGGTCTCTGGGGCCAACGTCCTGACTTTC
CDR3: CASSQQVSGANVLTF

V: TRBV29-1
D: -
J: TRBJ2-1
size: few
DNA: TGCAGCGTGGGATACAGGGTACGGGCCGATAACAATGAGCAGTTCTTC
CDR3: CSVGYRVRADNNEQFF

V: TRBV7-9
D: -
J: TRBJ1-6
size: many
DNA: TGTGCCAGCAGCTTAGAGGAGAATTCACCCCTCCACTTT
CDR3: CASSLEENSPLHF

V: TRBV12-3/TRBV12-4
D: -
J: TRBJ2-1
size: few
DNA: TGTGCCAGCAGTTTAGCCTTTGGGGGACGTCTGTTCTTC
CDR3: CASSLAFGGRLFF

V: TRBV10-3
D: -
J: TRBJ2-1
size: -
DNA: TGTGCCATCAGTGAGGGAGGCGGCCCGTACAATGAGCAGTTCTTC
CDR3: CAISEGGGPYNEQFF

V: TRBV27
D: -
J: TRBJ2-1
size: -
DNA: TGTGCCAGCAGTATGACAGGGTTGTCGGGGGATGAGCAGTTCTTC
CDR3: CASSMTGLSGDEQFF

V: TRBV5-1
D: -
J: TRBJ1-1
size: -
DNA: TGCGCCAGCAGCCCTGACAGCTACACTGAAGCTTTCTTT
CDR3: CASSPDSYTEAFF

V: TRBV3-1
D: -
J: TRBJ2-2
size: -
DNA: TGTGCCAGCAGCCCAGGCGGGACAACGAACACCGGGGAGCTGTTTTTT
CDR3: CASSPGGTTNTGELFF

V: TRBV2
D: -
J: TRBJ2-7
size: many
DNA: TGTGCCAGCAGTGTTCGAGGGAATGGGTACGAGCAGTACTTC
CDR3: CASSVRGNGYEQYF

V: TRBV7-8
D: -
J: TRBJ2-1
size: -
DNA: TGTGCCAGCAGCTTAGTCGGCTGGCCCTCCTACAATGAGCAGTTCTTC
CDR3: CASSLVGWPSYNEQFF

V: TRBV15
D: -
J: TRBJ1-2
size: few
DNA: TGTGCCACCAGCACGGGGGCCGGGGCCAACTATGGCTACACCTTC
CDR3: CATSTGAGANYGYTF

V: TRBV12-3/TRBV12-4
D: -
J: TRBJ2-6
size: many
DNA: TGTGCCAGCAGTTTAGGGTCAGGACCTGGGGCCAACGTCCTGACTTTC
CDR3: CASSLGSGPGANVLTF

V: TRBV11-2
D: -
J: TRBJ2-4
size: once
DNA: TGTGCCAGCAGCTTAGCCACTTCCAAAAACATTCAGTACTTC
CDR3: CASSLATSKNIQYF